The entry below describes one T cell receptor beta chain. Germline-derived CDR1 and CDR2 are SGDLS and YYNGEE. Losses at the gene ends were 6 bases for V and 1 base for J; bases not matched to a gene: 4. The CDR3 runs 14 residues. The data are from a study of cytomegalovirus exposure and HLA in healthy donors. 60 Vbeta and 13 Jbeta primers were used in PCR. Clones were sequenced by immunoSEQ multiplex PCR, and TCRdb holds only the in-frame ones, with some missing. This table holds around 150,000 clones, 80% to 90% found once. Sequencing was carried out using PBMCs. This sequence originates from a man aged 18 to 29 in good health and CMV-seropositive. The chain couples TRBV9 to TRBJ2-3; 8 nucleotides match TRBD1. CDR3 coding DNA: TGTGCCAGCACCGGACAGGGACGCACAGATACGCAGTATTTT. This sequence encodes CASTGQGRTDTQYF.